These 29 T cell receptor beta chains share one sample of origin, sequenced in a study of T cell changes during pregnancy in multiple sclerosis. The assay was immunoSEQ multiplex PCR, and TCRdb's table has in-frame clones only and misses some. The sample records about 71,000 clones, roughly 92% being singletons. The input for sequencing was peripheral blood, taken in the third trimester of pregnancy. The receptors were gathered from a female donor with multiple sclerosis, enrolled in a pregnancy study.

V is TRBV5-8 and J is TRBJ2-1; 9 positions match TRBD1. The length of the CDR3 is 15 residues. Germline loops: CDR1 SGHTS, CDR2 YDEGEE. V shed 0 bases, J shed 5 bases, and the junction held 3 bases outside the gene matches. Written as DNA, the CDR3 is TGTGCCAGCAGCTTGGTAGGGACAGGGAACAATGAGCAGTTCTTC. Translating gives CASSLVGTGNNEQFF.

This clone has a single count. The rearrangement uses TRBV5-1 and TRBJ2-2, with 7 bases that match TRBD2. There are 17 residues in the CDR3. Per the germline V gene, CDR1 is SGHRS and CDR2 is YFSETQ. The trim removed 1 base at V and 4 bases at J, leaving 10 bases unmatched. This CDR3 is CASSLLAAGPSTGELFF. The CDR3 region has the DNA TGCGCCAGCAGCTTGCTAGCGGCAGGTCCATCCACCGGGGAGCTGTTTTTT.

V and J are TRBV28 and TRBJ2-1, with 8 bases aligning to TRBD2. Looked up from germline, CDR1 is MDHEN and CDR2 is SYDVKM. With V trimmed by 3 bases and J by 2 bases, 6 bases remained unmatched. This CDR3 has 16 residues. The CDR3, as DNA: TGTGCCAGCAGTTTTAAGGGGGGACTAGCCTACAATGAGCAGTTCTTC. Amino acids: CASSFKGGLAYNEQFF.

The V gene is TRBV6-5, the J gene TRBJ2-7; 8 bases match TRBD1. The germline gives CDR1 MNHEY, CDR2 SVGAGI. CDR3 length equals 15 residues. V shed 0 bases, J shed 6 bases, and the junction held 7 bases outside the gene matches. The DNA for the CDR3 is TGTGCCAGCAGTTACTCTTCGACAGGGGTTGGCGAGCAGTACTTC. Amino acid sequence: CASSYSSTGVGEQYF.

The chain recombines TRBV28 with TRBJ2-1; 7 nucleotides match TRBD2. Germline CDR1 and CDR2: MDHEN and SYDVKM. V shed 6 bases and J 0 bases; nucleotides not matched to a gene: 5. The CDR3 is 15 residues long. DNA for the CDR3: TGTGCCAGCAGGAGCGGGATAACCTCCTACAATGAGCAGTTCTTC. Protein product: CASRSGITSYNEQFF.

The rearrangement links TRBV6-1 to TRBJ2-1; 7 bases agree with TRBD1. In germline, CDR1 is MNHNS, CDR2 SASEGT. V gave up 6 bases and J gave up 0 bases; unmatched junction bases: 5. This CDR3 is 15 amino acids long. CDR3 sequence (DNA): TGTGCCAGCAGGCCGGGACAGAGCTCCTACAATGAGCAGTTCTTC. Protein product: CASRPGQSSYNEQFF.

The V call is TRBV5-1, the J call TRBJ2-5; TRBD2 aligns across 13 bases. The J segment lost 2 bases and the V segment lost 4 bases, leaving 2 bases of the junction unmatched. CDR1 and CDR2 from the germline V gene are SGHRS and YFSETQ. The CDR3 is 15 residues long. The CDR3 coding sequence is TGCGCCAGCAGCCCGACTAGCGGGAGGCAAGAGACCCAGTACTTC. Encoded protein: CASSPTSGRQETQYF.

The genes are TRBV9 and TRBJ1-1; unclear D gene. V lost 0 bases to trimming and J lost 0 bases, with 9 bases between them. CDR1 and CDR2 (germline): SGDLS, YYNGEE. CDR3 length: 15 residues. The CDR3 DNA sequence: TGTGCCAGCAGCGTAGAGAGTTCCATGAACACTGAAGCTTTCTTT. It translates to CASSVESSMNTEAFF.

V and J are TRBV5-1 and TRBJ2-7; 8 positions agree with TRBD2. V gave up 0 bases and J gave up 2 bases; unmatched junction bases: 4. The CDR3 consists of 15 residues. The V gene's germline CDR1 is SGHRS and CDR2 YFSETQ. The DNA for the CDR3 is TGCGCCAGCAGCTTGGTCGGGGGGGCGGCCTACGAGCAGTACTTC. Translated: CASSLVGGAAYEQYF. Drawing the rest from reference TRBV5-1 and TRBJ2-7, the complete variable domain is KAGVTQTPRYLIKTRGQQVTLSCSPISGHRSVSWYQQTPGQGLQFLFEYFSETQRNKGNFPGRFSGRQFSNSRSEMNVSTLELGDSALYLCASSLVGGAAYEQYFGPGTRLTVT.

V usage is TRBV4-2 and J usage is TRBJ2-2; 7 nucleotides line up with TRBD1. V shed 0 bases and J 3 bases; nucleotides not matched to a gene: 10. Looked up from germline, CDR1 is LGHNA and CDR2 is YNFKEQ. The CDR3 is 18 residues long. The CDR3 spells CASSQDRRRGLYTGELFF. CDR3 in DNA: TGTGCCAGCAGCCAAGATCGGCGCAGGGGGTTATACACCGGGGAGCTGTTTTTT.

The V gene is TRBV27, the J gene TRBJ2-1; the match to TRBD2 covers 7 bases. With 5 bases clipped from V and 6 bases from J, the junction kept 1 base outside the gene matches. CDR3 length: 12 residues. The germline V gene encodes CDR1 MNHEY and CDR2 SMNVEV (reference sequence). CDR3 in DNA: TGTGCCAGCAGTCGACTAGCCAATGAGCAGTTCTTC. Residues: CASSRLANEQFF.

The rearrangement joins TRBV7-8 to TRBJ2-1; TRBD2 aligns across 9 bases. Germline assignment: CDR1 SGHVS and CDR2 FQNEAQ. With 1 base clipped from V and 8 bases from J, the junction kept 9 bases outside the gene matches. This CDR3 spans 16 amino acids. As DNA, the CDR3 is TGTGCCAGCAGCTTAGGGTCGCTAGCGGGATTGTATGAGCAGTTCTTC. As protein: CASSLGSLAGLYEQFF.

The chain combines TRBV7-2 with TRBJ2-7, with a tentative D call TRBD1 (5 bases). Germline V CDR1 and CDR2: SGHTA, FQGNSA. The CDR3 covers 16 residues. The germline V and J ends were trimmed by 5 bases and 0 bases, with 17 bases remaining between them. CDR3 residues: CASSRSGAGASYEQYF. The CDR3 DNA sequence: TGTGCCAGCAGCCGAAGTGGGGCAGGAGCCTCCTACGAGCAGTACTTC.

The chain recombines TRBV21-1 with TRBJ2-4; TRBD1 was called by the table and not checked on the DNA. TRBV21-1 is tagged as a pseudogene. CDR3 length: 18 residues. This CDR3 reads CASSKGEGRDRVANIQYF. Written as DNA, the CDR3 is TGTGCCAGCAGCAAAGGAGAAGGTAGGGACAGGGTTGCGAACATTCAGTACTTC.

The V gene is TRBV7-2, the J gene TRBJ1-1; D is possibly TRBD1 (5 bases). Germline CDR1 is SGHTA and CDR2 is FQGNSA. The CDR3 has 15 amino acids. Trimming stripped 0 bases from V and 5 bases from J, with 13 bases between. In nucleotides, the CDR3 is TGTGCCAGCAGCTTAGCTGGCGGGGGTTTAACTGAAGCTTTCTTT. Amino acids: CASSLAGGGLTEAFF. Supplemented by reference TRBV7-2 and TRBJ1-1, the full variable domain reads GAGVSQSPSNKVTEKGKDVELRCDPISGHTALYWYRQSLGQGLEFLIYFQGNSAPDKSGLPSDRFSAERTGGSVSTLTIQRTQQEDSAVYLCASSLAGGGLTEAFFGQGTRLTVV.

The chain uses TRBV6-5 and TRBJ1-2; D not resolved. CDR1 is MNHEY, CDR2 SVGAGI, per germline. This CDR3 contains 13 residues. Trimming stripped 4 bases from V and 2 bases from J, with 8 bases between. The CDR3 DNA reads as TGTGCCAGCAGTTCCGAGGGAAACTATGGCTACACCTTC. This translates into CASSSEGNYGYTF.

The rearrangement joins TRBV5-1 to TRBJ2-3, with 9 bases fitting TRBD1. This CDR3 comprises 15 residues. V shed 3 bases and J 5 bases; nucleotides not matched to a gene: 7. Germline-derived CDR1 and CDR2 are SGHRS and YFSETQ. The CDR3 loop reads CASSYSTGGEDTQYF. CDR3 in DNA: TGCGCCAGCAGCTATTCGACAGGGGGTGAAGATACGCAGTATTTT.

The genes are TRBV7-2 and TRBJ1-1; D is possibly TRBD1 (5 bases). Germline CDR1 and CDR2: SGHTA and FQGNSA. Trimming removed 2 bases from V and 1 base from J, with 5 bases in between. This CDR3 contains 13 residues. CDR3 amino acids: CASSLQGNTEAFF. The CDR3 nucleotides read TGTGCCAGCAGCTTACAGGGGAACACTGAAGCTTTCTTT.

This chain joins TRBV11-2 and TRBJ2-2; TRBD1 agrees at 11 bases. This CDR3 comprises 18 residues. Germline CDR1 is SGHAT and CDR2 is FQNNGV. The V gene end was trimmed by 4 bases and the J gene end by 0 bases; junction bases not matched to a gene: 7. The chain's CDR3 is CASSSPPGQGANTGELFF. Here the CDR3 DNA reads TGTGCCAGCAGCTCACCCCCGGGACAGGGGGCGAACACCGGGGAGCTGTTTTTT.

This chain links TRBV13 with TRBJ2-1, with 8 bases aligning to TRBD2. V gave up 3 bases and J gave up 0 bases; unmatched junction bases: 1. CDR3 length equals 15 residues. The germline V gene encodes CDR1 PRHDT and CDR2 FYEKMQ (reference sequence). The CDR3 sequence is CASSFSGSSYNEQFF. The CDR3 coding sequence is TGTGCCAGCAGCTTCAGCGGGAGCTCCTACAATGAGCAGTTCTTC.

The gene calls are TRBV5-6 and TRBJ1-2; 8 bases match TRBD1. Germline CDR1 SGHDT, CDR2 YYEEEE. This CDR3 is built from 14 residues. Trimming took 4 bases from V and 4 from J; bases not matched to a gene: 6. The CDR3 region has the DNA TGTGCCAGCAGCGTGGGACAGGCATCCTATGGCTACACCTTC. Its translation: CASSVGQASYGYTF.

This clone was found a few times. CDR3 loop: CSVEDLRSPGAFF. In nucleotides, the CDR3 is TGCAGCGTTGAAGATCTTAGGTCACCGGGAGCTTTCTTT. The chain recombines TRBV29-1 with TRBJ1-1; D ambiguous. The V end lost 0 bases, the J end lost 10 bases, and 15 bases lay between the germline ends. The CDR3 has 13 amino acids. CDR1 and CDR2 (germline): SQVTM, ANQGSEA.

This clone has just one count. The V and J genes are TRBV6-1 and TRBJ2-3; possible D gene TRBD2, 7 bases. Germline assignment: CDR1 MNHNS and CDR2 SASEGT. The germline V and J ends were trimmed by 6 bases and 4 bases, with 17 bases remaining between them. The length of the CDR3 is 15 residues. This chain's CDR3 is CASSAGRGGSDTQYF. CDR3 in DNA: TGTGCCAGCAGCGCGGGGAGGGGGGGGTCAGATACGCAGTATTTT.

The CDR3 DNA reads TGTGCCAGCAGCGTAGCGGACAGATACTACGAGCAGTACTTC. Its protein product is CASSVADRYYEQYF. The V gene is TRBV9, the J gene TRBJ2-7; TRBD1 might be the D (6 bases). The CDR3 runs to 14 residues. Germline assignment: CDR1 SGDLS and CDR2 YYNGEE. Trimming shortened V by 0 bases and J by 3 bases, and 10 bases separated the two germline ends.

This clone was seen only once. This chain links TRBV28 with TRBJ2-5; a possible D gene is TRBD1 (6 bases). The length of the CDR3 is 15 residues. Germline lookup yields CDR1 MDHEN and CDR2 SYDVKM. The ends were cut back, 3 bases at V and 1 base at J, with 12 bases in the middle. The CDR3 sequence is CASSLGAGPQETQYF. CDR3 sequence (DNA): TGTGCCAGCAGTTTGGGGGCAGGGCCCCAAGAGACCCAGTACTTC.

This chain joins TRBV18 and TRBJ1-1; 8 bases line up with TRBD1. Germline values: CDR1 KGHSH, CDR2 LQKENI. The CDR3 contains 12 residues. With V trimmed by 6 bases and J by 11 bases, 8 bases remained unmatched. CDR3 loop: CASSAGGGLAFF. The CDR3 nucleotides are TGTGCCAGCTCGGCAGGGGGCGGACTGGCTTTCTTT.

Comment on this clone: Different DNA sequences within this sample yield the same CDR3. V is TRBV5-1 and J is TRBJ1-2, with a possible D match to TRBD1 (5 bases). This CDR3 is built from 14 residues. Germline lookup yields CDR1 SGHRS and CDR2 YFSETQ. V gave up 3 bases and J gave up 4 bases, with 13 bases separating them. The CDR3 loop is CASSYGTGGYGYTF. The DNA of the CDR3 is TGCGCCAGCAGCTACGGGACGGGAGGCTATGGCTACACCTTC.

The chain has TRBV29-1 and TRBJ2-7; possible D gene TRBD1, 5 bases. The CDR3 is made up of 13 amino acids. Per the germline V gene, CDR1 is SQVTM and CDR2 is ANQGSEA. Trimming left V 5 bases short and J 7 bases short, with 18 bases between. CDR3 bases: TGCAGCGTTAAACCACACACAGGATCGGAGCAGTACTTC. Translation gives CSVKPHTGSEQYF.

The rearrangement uses TRBV2 and TRBJ2-5, with D possibly matching TRBD1 (6 bases). The CDR3 is made up of 15 amino acids. V gave up 7 bases and J gave up 2 bases, with 17 bases separating them. Germline V gives CDR1 SNHLY, CDR2 FYNNEI. This CDR3 reads CASKGQGRYQETQYF. In DNA form, the CDR3 reads TGTGCCAGCAAAGGGCAGGGGCGGTATCAAGAGACCCAGTACTTC.